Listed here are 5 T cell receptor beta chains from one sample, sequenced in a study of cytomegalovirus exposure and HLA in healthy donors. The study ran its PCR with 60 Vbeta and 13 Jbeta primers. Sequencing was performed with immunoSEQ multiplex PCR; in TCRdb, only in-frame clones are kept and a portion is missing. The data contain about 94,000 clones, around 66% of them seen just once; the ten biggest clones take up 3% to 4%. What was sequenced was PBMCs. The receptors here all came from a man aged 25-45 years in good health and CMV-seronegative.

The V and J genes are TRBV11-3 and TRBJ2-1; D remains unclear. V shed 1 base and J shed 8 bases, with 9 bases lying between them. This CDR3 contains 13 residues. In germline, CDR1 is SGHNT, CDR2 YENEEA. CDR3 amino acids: CASSLGLIYEQFF. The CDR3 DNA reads TGTGCCAGCAGCTTAGGACTTATTTATGAGCAGTTCTTC. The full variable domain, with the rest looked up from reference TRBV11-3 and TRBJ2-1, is EAGVVQSPRYKIIEKKQPVAFWCNPISGHNTLYWYLQNLGQGPELLIRYENEEAVDDSQLPKDRFSAERLKGVDSTLKIQPAELGDSAVYLCASSLGLIYEQFFGPGTRLTVL.

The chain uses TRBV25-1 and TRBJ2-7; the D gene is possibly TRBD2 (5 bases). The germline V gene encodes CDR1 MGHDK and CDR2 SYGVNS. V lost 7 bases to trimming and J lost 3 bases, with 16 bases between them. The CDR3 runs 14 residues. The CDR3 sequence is CASTAAGGDYEQYF. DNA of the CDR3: TGTGCCAGCACAGCGGCAGGTGGAGACTACGAGCAGTACTTC.

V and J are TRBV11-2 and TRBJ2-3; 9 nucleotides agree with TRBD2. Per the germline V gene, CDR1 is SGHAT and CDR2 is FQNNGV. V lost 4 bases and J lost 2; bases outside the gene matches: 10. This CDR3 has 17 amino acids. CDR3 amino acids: CASSSLVVAGATDTQYF. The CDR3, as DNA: TGTGCCAGCAGCTCTCTTGTGGTAGCGGGGGCCACAGATACGCAGTATTTT. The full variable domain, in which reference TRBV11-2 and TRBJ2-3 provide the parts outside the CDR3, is EAGVAQSPRYKIIEKRQSVAFWCNPISGHATLYWYQQILGQGPKLLIQFQNNGVVDDSQLPKDRFSAERLKGVDSTLKIQPAKLEDSAVYLCASSSLVVAGATDTQYFGPGTRLTVL.

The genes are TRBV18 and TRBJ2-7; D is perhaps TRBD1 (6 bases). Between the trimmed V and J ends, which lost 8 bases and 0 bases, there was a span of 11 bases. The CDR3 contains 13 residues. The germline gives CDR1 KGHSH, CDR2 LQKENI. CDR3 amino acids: CASQGSSSYEQYF. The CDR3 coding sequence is TGTGCCAGCCAGGGGTCTAGCTCCTACGAGCAGTACTTC.

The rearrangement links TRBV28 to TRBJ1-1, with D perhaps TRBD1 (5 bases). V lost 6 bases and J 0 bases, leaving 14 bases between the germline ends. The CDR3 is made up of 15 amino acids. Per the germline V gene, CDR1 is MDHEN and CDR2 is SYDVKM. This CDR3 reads CASSPAGHMNTEAFF. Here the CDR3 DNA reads TGTGCCAGCAGCCCCGCCGGACACATGAACACTGAAGCTTTCTTT.